This TCR beta chain is drawn from a study of CD8+ T cells in alopecia areata. Sequencing templates came from extracted RNA that was reverse transcribed into cDNA. Repertoires were generated with immunoSEQ multiplex PCR, while TCRdb's copy carries only in-frame clones and drops some. The repertoire has roughly 4,200 clones, 68% of them found once; the top ten carry about 19%. From germline, CDR1 is LGHNT and CDR2 FRNRAP. Trimming cost V 5 bases and J 2 bases, with 18 bases left between them. CDR3 length equals 17 residues. Worth noting for this clone: The antigen is not known.

Overall study findings and caveats: Scalp samples also contribute reads from the resident alphabeta T cells found in normal skin.

V usage is TRBV12-5 and J usage is TRBJ1-4; TRBD1 is a possible D gene (6 bases). Sequenced: skin. The clonotype comes from a human donor in good health. CDR3 amino acids: CASGPSLTGPTNEKLFF. The CDR3 DNA reads as TGTGCTAGTGGTCCCAGTCTTACAGGGCCGACTAATGAAAAACTGTTTTTT.